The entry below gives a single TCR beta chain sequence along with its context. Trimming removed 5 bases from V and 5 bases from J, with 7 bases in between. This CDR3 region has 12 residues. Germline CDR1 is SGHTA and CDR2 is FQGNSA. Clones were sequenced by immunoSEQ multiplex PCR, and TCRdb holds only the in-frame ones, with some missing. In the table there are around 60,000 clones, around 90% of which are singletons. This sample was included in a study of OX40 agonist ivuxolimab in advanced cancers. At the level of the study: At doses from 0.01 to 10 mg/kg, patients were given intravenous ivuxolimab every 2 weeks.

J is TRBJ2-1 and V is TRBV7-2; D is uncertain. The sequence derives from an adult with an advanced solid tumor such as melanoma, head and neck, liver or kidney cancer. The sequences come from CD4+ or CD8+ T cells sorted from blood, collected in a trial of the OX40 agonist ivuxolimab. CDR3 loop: CASSGSNNEQFF. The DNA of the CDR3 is TGTGCCAGCAGCGGGTCAAACAATGAGCAGTTCTTC.